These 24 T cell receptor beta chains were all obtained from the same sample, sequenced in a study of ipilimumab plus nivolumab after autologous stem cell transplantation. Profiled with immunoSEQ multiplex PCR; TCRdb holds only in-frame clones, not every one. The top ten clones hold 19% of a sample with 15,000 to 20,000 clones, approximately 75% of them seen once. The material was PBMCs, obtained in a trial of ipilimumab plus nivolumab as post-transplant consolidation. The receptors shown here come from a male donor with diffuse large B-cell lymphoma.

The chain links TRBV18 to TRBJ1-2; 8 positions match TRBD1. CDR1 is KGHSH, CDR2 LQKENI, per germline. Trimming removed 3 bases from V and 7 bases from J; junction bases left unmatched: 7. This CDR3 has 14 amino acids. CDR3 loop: CASSPIKTGVGYTF. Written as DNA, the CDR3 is TGTGCCAGCTCACCTATAAAGACAGGGGTTGGCTACACCTTC.

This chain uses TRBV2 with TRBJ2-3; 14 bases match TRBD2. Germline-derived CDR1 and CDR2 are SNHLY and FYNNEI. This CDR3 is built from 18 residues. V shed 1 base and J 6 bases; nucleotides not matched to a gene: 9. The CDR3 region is CASSEVGTSGSGGDTQYF. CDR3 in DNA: TGTGCCAGCAGTGAAGTGGGGACTAGCGGGAGTGGGGGGGATACGCAGTATTTT.

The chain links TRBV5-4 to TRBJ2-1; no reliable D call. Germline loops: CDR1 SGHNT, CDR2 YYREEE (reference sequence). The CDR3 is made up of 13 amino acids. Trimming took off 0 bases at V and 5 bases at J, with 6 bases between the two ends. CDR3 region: CASSLVLNNEQFF. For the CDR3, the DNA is TGTGCCAGCAGCTTGGTACTAAACAATGAGCAGTTCTTC.

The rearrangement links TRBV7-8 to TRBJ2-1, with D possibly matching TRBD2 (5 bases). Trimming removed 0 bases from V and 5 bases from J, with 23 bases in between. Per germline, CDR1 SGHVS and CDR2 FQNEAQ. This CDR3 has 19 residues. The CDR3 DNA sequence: TGTGCCAGCAGCTTAGCCATCCGTGGCGGTACTAGTTGGGACAATGAGCAGTTCTTC. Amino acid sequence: CASSLAIRGGTSWDNEQFF.

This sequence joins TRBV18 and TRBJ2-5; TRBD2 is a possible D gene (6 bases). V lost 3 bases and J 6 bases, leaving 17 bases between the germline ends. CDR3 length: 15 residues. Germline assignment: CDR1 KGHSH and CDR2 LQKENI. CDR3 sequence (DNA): TGTGCCAGCTCACCCGAAGGACAAGGGAGGCAGACCCAGTACTTC. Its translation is CASSPEGQGRQTQYF.

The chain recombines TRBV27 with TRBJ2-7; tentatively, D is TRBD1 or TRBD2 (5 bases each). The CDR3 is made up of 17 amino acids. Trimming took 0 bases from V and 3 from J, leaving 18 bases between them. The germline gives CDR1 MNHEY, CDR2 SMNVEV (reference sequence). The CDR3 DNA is TGTGCCAGCAGTTTATCCGGGGTCAGGGTTAACCTCTACGAGCAGTACTTC. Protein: CASSLSGVRVNLYEQYF.

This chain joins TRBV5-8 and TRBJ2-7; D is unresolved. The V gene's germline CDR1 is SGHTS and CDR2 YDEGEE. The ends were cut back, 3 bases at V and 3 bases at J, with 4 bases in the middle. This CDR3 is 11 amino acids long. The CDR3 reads CASSWSYEQYF. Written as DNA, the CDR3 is TGTGCCAGCAGCTGGAGCTACGAGCAGTACTTC.

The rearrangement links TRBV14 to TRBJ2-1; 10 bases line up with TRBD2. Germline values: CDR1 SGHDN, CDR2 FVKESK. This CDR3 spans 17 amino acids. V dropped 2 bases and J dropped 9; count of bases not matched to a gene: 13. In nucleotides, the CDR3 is TGTGCCAGCAGCCAACGGGGCCGGACTAGCGGATGGAGTGAGCAGTTCTTC. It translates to CASSQRGRTSGWSEQFF.

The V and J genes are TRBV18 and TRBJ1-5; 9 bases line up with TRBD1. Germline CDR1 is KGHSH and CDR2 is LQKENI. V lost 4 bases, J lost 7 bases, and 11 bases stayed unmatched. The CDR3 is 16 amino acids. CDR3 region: CASSLYYRGQGQPQHF. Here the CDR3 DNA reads TGTGCCAGCTCACTATACTACAGGGGGCAGGGACAGCCCCAGCATTTT.

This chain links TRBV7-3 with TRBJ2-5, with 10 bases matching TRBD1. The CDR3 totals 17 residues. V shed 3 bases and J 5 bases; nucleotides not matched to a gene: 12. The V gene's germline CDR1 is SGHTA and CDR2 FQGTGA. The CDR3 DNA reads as TGTGCCAGCAGCTTGGGGACAGGGGATTTTGGGGGTGAGACCCAGTACTTC. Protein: CASSLGTGDFGGETQYF. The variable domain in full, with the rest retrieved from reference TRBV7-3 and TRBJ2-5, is GAGVSQTPSNKVTEKGKYVELRCDPISGHTALYWYRQSLGQGPEFLIYFQGTGAADDSGLPNDRFFAVRPEGSVSTLKIQRTERGDSAVYLCASSLGTGDFGGETQYFGPGTRLLVL.

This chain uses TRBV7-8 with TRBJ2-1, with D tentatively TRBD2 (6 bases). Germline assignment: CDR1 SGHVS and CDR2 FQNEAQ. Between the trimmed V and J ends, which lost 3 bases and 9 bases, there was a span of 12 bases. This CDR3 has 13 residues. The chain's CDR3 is CASSLKLAGEQFF. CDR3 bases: TGTGCCAGCAGCTTGAAACTAGCCGGTGAGCAGTTCTTC.

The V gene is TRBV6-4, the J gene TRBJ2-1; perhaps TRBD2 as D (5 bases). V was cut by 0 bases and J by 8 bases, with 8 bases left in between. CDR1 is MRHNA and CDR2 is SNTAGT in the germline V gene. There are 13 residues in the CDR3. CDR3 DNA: TGTGCCAGCAGTGACTCGCCCGGGGATGAGCAGTTCTTC. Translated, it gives CASSDSPGDEQFF.

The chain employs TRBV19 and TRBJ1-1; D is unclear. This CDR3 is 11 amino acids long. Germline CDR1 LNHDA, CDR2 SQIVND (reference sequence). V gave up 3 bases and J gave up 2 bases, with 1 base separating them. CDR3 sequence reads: CASSINTEAFF. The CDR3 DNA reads TGTGCCAGTAGTATCAACACTGAAGCTTTCTTT.

The CDR3 loop reads CASSQEEQFNSPLHF. The CDR3 nucleotides are TGCGCCAGCAGCCAAGAGGAGCAGTTCAATTCACCCCTCCACTTT. The chain employs TRBV4-1 and TRBJ1-6; D not resolved. The germline V gene encodes CDR1 MGHRA and CDR2 YSYEKL. The CDR3 extends over 15 amino acids. V shed 0 bases and J shed 7 bases, with 10 bases lying between them.

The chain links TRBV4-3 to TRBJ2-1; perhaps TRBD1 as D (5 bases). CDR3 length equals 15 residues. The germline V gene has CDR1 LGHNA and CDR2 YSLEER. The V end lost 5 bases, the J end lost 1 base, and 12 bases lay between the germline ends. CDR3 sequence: CASSIATGSYNEQFF. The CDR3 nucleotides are TGCGCCAGCAGCATCGCAACAGGATCCTACAATGAGCAGTTCTTC.

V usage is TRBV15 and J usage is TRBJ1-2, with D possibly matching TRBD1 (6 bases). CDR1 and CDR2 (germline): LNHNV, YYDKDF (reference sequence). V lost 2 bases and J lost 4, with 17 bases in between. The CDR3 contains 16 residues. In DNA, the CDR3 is TGTGCCACCAGCAGACAAAAACGGACAGCGATCTATGGCTACACCTTC. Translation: CATSRQKRTAIYGYTF.

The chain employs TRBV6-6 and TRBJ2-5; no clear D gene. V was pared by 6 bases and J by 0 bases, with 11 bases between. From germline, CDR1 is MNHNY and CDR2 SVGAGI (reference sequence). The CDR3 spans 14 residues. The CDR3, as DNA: TGTGCCAGCAGGGCCTCACAGAACCAAGAGACCCAGTACTTC. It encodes CASRASQNQETQYF.

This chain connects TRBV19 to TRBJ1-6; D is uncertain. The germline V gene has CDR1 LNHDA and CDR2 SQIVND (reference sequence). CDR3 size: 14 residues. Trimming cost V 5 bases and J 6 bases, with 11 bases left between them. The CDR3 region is CASSLGQPNSPLHF. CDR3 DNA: TGTGCCAGTAGTTTGGGTCAACCTAATTCACCCCTCCACTTT.

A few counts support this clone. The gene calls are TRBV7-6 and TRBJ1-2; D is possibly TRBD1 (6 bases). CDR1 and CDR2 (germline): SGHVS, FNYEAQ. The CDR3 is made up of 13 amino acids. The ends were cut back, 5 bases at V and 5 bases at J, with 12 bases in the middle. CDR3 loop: CASSTGTVYGYTF. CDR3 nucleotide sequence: TGTGCCAGCAGCACAGGGACGGTTTATGGCTACACCTTC. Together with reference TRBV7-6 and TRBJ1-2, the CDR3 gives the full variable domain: GAGVSQSPRYKVTKRGQDVALRCDPISGHVSLYWYRQALGQGPEFLTYFNYEAQQDKSGLPNDRFSAERPEGSISTLTIQRTEQRDSAMYRCASSTGTVYGYTFGSGTRLTVV.

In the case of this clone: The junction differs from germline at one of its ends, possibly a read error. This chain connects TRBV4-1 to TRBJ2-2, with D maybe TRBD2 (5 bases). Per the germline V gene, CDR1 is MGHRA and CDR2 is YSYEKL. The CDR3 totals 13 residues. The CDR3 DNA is TGCGCCAGCAGCCAAGCGGGCGGGCCCGAGCTGCTTTTT. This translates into CASSQAGGPELLF.

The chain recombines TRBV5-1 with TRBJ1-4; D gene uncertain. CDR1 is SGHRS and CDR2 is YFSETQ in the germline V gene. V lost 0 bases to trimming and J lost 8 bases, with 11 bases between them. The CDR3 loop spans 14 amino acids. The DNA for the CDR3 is TGCGCCAGCAGCTTGGGAACCAATAGGGAAAAACTGTTTTTT. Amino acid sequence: CASSLGTNREKLFF.

CDR3 amino acids: CASSRGNEQFF. CDR3 sequence (DNA): TGCGCCAGCAGCCGCGGCAATGAGCAGTTCTTC. This chain joins TRBV4-3 and TRBJ2-1; D gene uncertain. The germline V gene encodes CDR1 LGHNA and CDR2 YSLEER. The V gene lost 4 bases and the J gene lost 6 bases, with 4 bases spanning the gap. CDR3 size: 11 residues.

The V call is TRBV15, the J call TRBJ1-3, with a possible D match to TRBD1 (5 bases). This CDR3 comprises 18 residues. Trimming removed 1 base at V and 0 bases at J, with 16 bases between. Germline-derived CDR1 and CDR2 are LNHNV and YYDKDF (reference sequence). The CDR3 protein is CATSRVRGAGSSGNTIYF. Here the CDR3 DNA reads TGTGCCACCAGCAGAGTAAGAGGTGCAGGGAGCTCTGGAAACACCATATATTTT.

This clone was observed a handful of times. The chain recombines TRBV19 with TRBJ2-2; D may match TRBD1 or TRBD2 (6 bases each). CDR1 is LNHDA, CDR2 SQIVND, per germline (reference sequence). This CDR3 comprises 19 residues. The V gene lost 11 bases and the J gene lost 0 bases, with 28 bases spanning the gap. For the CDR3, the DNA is TGTGCCTCCCGGAGGAGGGGGGACCGCGCCCTCGCGAACACCGGGGAGCTGTTTTTT. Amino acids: CASRRRGDRALANTGELFF.